This T cell receptor beta chain was identified in a study of T-cell reconstitution after alpha-beta-depleted transplantation in children. The library targeted TCRbeta and was prepared with unique molecular identifiers. TCRdb re-analysed the PCR reads in MiXCR, keeping a single row per CDR3 protein. The repertoire has about 540,000 distinct CDR3 sequences, 15% to 20% of them found once; the top ten carry 2.5% to 3.5%. This clonotype was recorded a few times. The CDR3 length is 14 residues. CDR1 is SGHRS, CDR2 YFSETQ, per germline. V dropped 4 bases and J dropped 9; count of bases not matched to a gene: 4.

The clonotype comes from a human donor who donated a stem cell graft to a child with acute lymphoblastic leukemia. The specimen was PBMCs from the stem cell graft donor, collected from the stem cell graft. V and J are TRBV5-1 and TRBJ1-6, with 10 bases that match TRBD1. CDR3 sequence reads: CASSTRDRGSPLHF. The CDR3 bases are TGCGCCAGCAGCACCCGGGACAGGGGTTCACCCCTCCACTTT.